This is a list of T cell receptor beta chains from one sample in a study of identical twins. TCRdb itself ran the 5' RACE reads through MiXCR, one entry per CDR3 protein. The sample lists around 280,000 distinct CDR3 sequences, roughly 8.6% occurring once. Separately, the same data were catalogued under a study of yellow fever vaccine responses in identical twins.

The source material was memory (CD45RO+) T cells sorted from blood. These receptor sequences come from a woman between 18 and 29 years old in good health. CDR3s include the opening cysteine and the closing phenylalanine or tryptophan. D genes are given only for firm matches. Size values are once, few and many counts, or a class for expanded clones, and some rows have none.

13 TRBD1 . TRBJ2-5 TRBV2 CASGPQGGETQYF TGTGCCAGCGGTCCACAGGGGGGAGAGACCCAGTACTTC
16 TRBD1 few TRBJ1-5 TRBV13 CASSRGQGAGNQPQHF TGTGCCAGCAGCCGGGGACAGGGGGCTGGCAATCAGCCCCAGCATTTT
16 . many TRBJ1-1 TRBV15 CATSRDLTVMNTEAFF TGTGCCACCAGCAGAGATCTGACAGTTATGAACACTGAAGCTTTCTTT
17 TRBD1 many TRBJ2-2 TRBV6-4 CASSDSTGTGETGELFF TGTGCCAGCAGTGACTCAACCGGGACAGGGGAGACCGGGGAGCTGTTTTTT
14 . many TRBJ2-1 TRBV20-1 CSASLPRAYNEQFF TGCAGTGCTAGTTTACCCAGGGCCTACAATGAGCAGTTCTTC
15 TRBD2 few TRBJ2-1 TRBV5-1 CASSPGLVTYNEQFF TGCGCCAGCTCACCGGGACTAGTAACCTACAATGAGCAGTTCTTC
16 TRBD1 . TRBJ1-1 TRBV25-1 CASSETGFQVNTEAFF TGTGCCAGCAGTGAGACAGGGTTCCAGGTTAACACTGAAGCTTTCTTT
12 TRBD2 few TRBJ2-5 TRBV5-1 CATPGTTETQYF TGCGCCACCCCCGGGACTACGGAGACCCAGTACTTC
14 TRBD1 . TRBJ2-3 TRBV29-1 CSVAPGTGGDTQYF TGCAGCGTTGCCCCCGGGACAGGAGGAGATACGCAGTATTTT
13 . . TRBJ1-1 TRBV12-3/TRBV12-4 CASRQTPNTEAFF TGTGCCAGCAGACAGACACCGAACACTGAAGCTTTCTTT
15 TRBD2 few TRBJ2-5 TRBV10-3 CAISESTSRVETQYF TGTGCCATCAGTGAGTCGACTAGCCGGGTTGAGACCCAGTACTTC
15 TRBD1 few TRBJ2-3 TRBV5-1 CASSSQGAGADTQYF TGCGCCAGCAGCTCACAGGGGGCTGGGGCAGATACGCAGTATTTT
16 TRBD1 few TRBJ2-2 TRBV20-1 CSARDQRTGEAGELFF TGCAGTGCTAGAGATCAAAGGACAGGGGAAGCCGGGGAGCTGTTTTTT
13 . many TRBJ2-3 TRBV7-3 CASSLMGTDTQYF TGTGCCAGCAGCTTAATGGGGACAGATACGCAGTATTTT
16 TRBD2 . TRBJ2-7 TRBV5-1 CASSWGGPLSSYEQYF TGCGCCAGCAGCTGGGGGGGACCCCTGAGCTCCTACGAGCAGTACTTC
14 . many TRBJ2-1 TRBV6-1 CASSEKEEYNEQFF TGTGCCAGCAGTGAAAAAGAAGAGTACAATGAGCAGTTCTTC
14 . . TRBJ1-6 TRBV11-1 CASSFGTSGSPLHF TGTGCCAGCAGCTTTGGGACGTCGGGGTCACCCCTCCACTTT
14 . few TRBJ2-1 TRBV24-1 CATSEGDNYNEQFF TGTGCCACCAGTGAGGGGGACAACTACAATGAGCAGTTCTTC
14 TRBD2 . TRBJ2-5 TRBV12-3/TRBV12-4 CASSQGTTQETQYF TGTGCCAGCAGTCAAGGGACTACCCAAGAGACCCAGTACTTC
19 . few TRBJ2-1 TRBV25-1 CASSESWRRGASSYNEQFF TGTGCCAGCAGTGAATCCTGGCGCCGGGGGGCGAGCTCCTACAATGAGCAGTTCTTC
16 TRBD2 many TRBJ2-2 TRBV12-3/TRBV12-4 CASSPGLAANTGELFF TGTGCCAGCAGCCCGGGACTAGCGGCGAACACCGGGGAGCTGTTTTTT
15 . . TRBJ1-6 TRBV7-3 CASSSRPGSNSPLHF TGTGCCAGCAGCTCCAGGCCGGGTAGTAATTCACCCCTCCACTTT
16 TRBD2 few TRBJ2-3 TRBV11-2 CASSLARSGGRDTQYF TGTGCCAGCAGCTTAGCACGGAGCGGGGGGAGAGATACGCAGTATTTT
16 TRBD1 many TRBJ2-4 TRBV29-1 CSVERGAGGPKNIQYF TGCAGCGTTGAAAGGGGCGCAGGGGGACCCAAAAACATTCAGTACTTC
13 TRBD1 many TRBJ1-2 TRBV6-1 CASTMDRTGGYTF TGTGCCAGCACCATGGACAGGACAGGCGGCTACACCTTC
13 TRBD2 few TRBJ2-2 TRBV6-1 CASGGANTGELFF TGTGCCAGCGGGGGGGCGAACACCGGGGAGCTGTTTTTT
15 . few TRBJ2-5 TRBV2 CASSAIGSPQETQYF TGTGCCAGCAGTGCTATAGGCAGCCCCCAAGAGACCCAGTACTTC
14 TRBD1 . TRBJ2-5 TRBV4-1 CASSQPQGAETQYF TGCGCCAGCAGCCAACCCCAGGGGGCAGAGACCCAGTACTTC
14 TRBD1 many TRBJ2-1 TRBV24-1 CATRRAGGNNEQFF TGTGCCACGCGGCGGGCAGGGGGAAACAATGAGCAGTTCTTC
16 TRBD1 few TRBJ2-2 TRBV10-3 CAIRTGTGEIAGELFF TGTGCCATCAGGACCGGGACAGGGGAAATCGCCGGGGAGCTGTTTTTT
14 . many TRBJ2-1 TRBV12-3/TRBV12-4 CASGPGSSYNEQFF TGTGCCAGCGGCCCCGGGAGCTCCTACAATGAGCAGTTCTTC
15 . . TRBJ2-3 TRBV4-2 CASSQDETSTDTQYF TGTGCCAGCAGCCAGGACGAAACTAGCACAGATACGCAGTATTTT
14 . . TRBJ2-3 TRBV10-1 CASSESRSPDTQYF TGCGCCAGCAGTGAAAGCAGGAGTCCAGATACGCAGTATTTT